The 2 T cell receptor beta chains below were found in one sample sequenced in a study of cytomegalovirus exposure and HLA in healthy donors. 13 Jbeta primers and 60 Vbeta primers were used for the PCR. The repertoire was sequenced with immunoSEQ multiplex PCR; TCRdb's copy has only in-frame clones and lacks some. Of under 70,000 clones in the sample, 86% were seen once. Input material: PBMCs. These receptors were obtained from a woman aged 25-40 years in good health and CMV-seronegative.

The chain couples TRBV28 to TRBJ2-7; maybe TRBD2 (7 bases). Per the germline V gene, CDR1 is MDHEN and CDR2 is SYDVKM. V dropped 7 bases and J dropped 3 bases, with 16 bases sitting between them. The CDR3 is made up of 14 amino acids. The CDR3 coding sequence is TGTGCCAGCACCGAGTCGAGGGGGGGCTACGAGCAGTACTTC. It is translated as CASTESRGGYEQYF. Combining the CDR3 with reference TRBV28 and TRBJ2-7 gives the whole variable domain DVKVTQSSRYLVKRTGEKVFLECVQDMDHENMFWYRQDPGLGLRLIYFSYDVKMKEKGDIPEGYSVSREKKERFSLILESASTNQTSMYLCASTESRGGYEQYFGPGTRLTVT.

The V gene is TRBV11-1, the J gene TRBJ2-2; tentative D call: TRBD2 (5 bases). This CDR3 is 15 amino acids long. V dropped 5 bases and J dropped 0 bases, with 10 bases sitting between them. Germline CDR1 is SGHAT and CDR2 is FQDESV (reference sequence). DNA of the CDR3: TGTGCCAGCAGCCGAGGGCCCTCGAACACCGGGGAGCTGTTTTTT. Residues: CASSRGPSNTGELFF.